These 20 T cell receptor beta chains share one sample of origin, sequenced in a study of T cell repertoires in cytomegalovirus infection. TCRdb reprocessed the reads with MiXCR, giving one entry per CDR3 protein. The table shows almost 550,000 distinct CDR3 sequences, with 16% occurring only once. The source material was CD8+ T cells from PBMCs. The receptor set was obtained from a human donor in good health (CMV status not recorded). Some clones in this sample may be carry-over from other donors' samples.

This clonotype was counted many times. The chain joins TRBV7-6 to TRBJ2-1; 10 bases agree with TRBD1. Germline loops: CDR1 SGHVS, CDR2 FNYEAQ. The CDR3 is made up of 15 amino acids. Trimming removed 6 bases from V and 7 bases from J; junction bases left unmatched: 9. CDR3 loop: CASRRDRGVYNEQFF. Here the CDR3 DNA reads TGTGCCAGCAGACGGGACAGGGGAGTCTATAATGAGCAGTTCTTC.

This clonotype was seen at least ten times. The V call is TRBV11-2, the J call TRBJ2-7; TRBD1 might be the D (5 bases). The CDR3 totals 13 residues. V gave up 5 bases and J gave up 2 bases, with 10 bases separating them. The germline CDR1 and CDR2 sequences are SGHAT and FQNNGV. The CDR3 DNA reads as TGTGCCAGCAGCCAAGGACACCCCTACGAGCAGTACTTC. Residues: CASSQGHPYEQYF.

This clonotype was observed a few times. This chain links TRBV20-1 with TRBJ2-1; D is unclear. The V and J ends lost 0 bases and 0 bases respectively, with 6 bases between them. The CDR3 is 14 amino acids. Germline V lookup: CDR1 DFQATT, CDR2 SNEGSKA (reference sequence). CDR3 protein: CSAREVDSYNEQFF. CDR3 coding DNA: TGCAGTGCTAGAGAGGTCGACTCCTACAATGAGCAGTTCTTC.

This clonotype was counted many times. J is TRBJ2-7 and V is TRBV28; D is possibly TRBD2 (6 bases). The V and J ends lost 2 bases and 2 bases respectively, with 19 bases between them. CDR1 is MDHEN and CDR2 is SYDVKM in the germline V gene. The CDR3 has 17 amino acids. The DNA for the CDR3 is TGTGCCAGCAGTTTAATAAAAGAAGGCGGAGGGGCCTACGAGCAGTACTTC. Its translation: CASSLIKEGGGAYEQYF.

This clonotype was counted once. CDR3 coding DNA: TGTGCCAGCAGCCCCCTTTTGGGGGCTACTAATGAAAAACTGTTTTTT. It yields the protein CASSPLLGATNEKLFF. The J gene is TRBJ1-4, the V gene TRBV27; possibly TRBD1 for D (6 bases). The CDR3 loop spans 16 amino acids. Trimming removed 6 bases at V and 2 bases at J, with 16 bases between. The germline V gene has CDR1 MNHEY and CDR2 SMNVEV (reference sequence).

This clonotype was detected many times. This chain connects TRBV27 to TRBJ1-2; D remains unclear. The CDR3 is made up of 15 amino acids. Germline values: CDR1 MNHEY, CDR2 SMNVEV (reference sequence). V was trimmed by 5 bases and J by 0 bases, leaving 13 bases between them. CDR3 residues: CASSPGSAANYGYTF. The CDR3 nucleotides read TGTGCCAGCAGTCCCGGCAGCGCAGCTAACTATGGCTACACCTTC.

This clonotype was seen just once. In this CDR3 the conserved last residue, phenylalanine or tryptophan, is missing, so a read error is likely. The DNA is left out, because the CDR3 cannot be placed on it with certainty; the CDR3 is given as TCRdb lists it. J is TRBJ2-7 and V is TRBV6-2 or TRBV6-3. Germline values: CDR1 MNHEY, CDR2 SVGEGT. Including both end residues, the CDR3 is 12 amino acids long. This CDR3 is CASGYPPPEQYL.

The table lists this clonotype with many counts. The J gene is TRBJ2-1, the V gene TRBV6-6, with 9 bases lining up with TRBD2. The CDR3 is 15 residues long. J was trimmed by 8 bases and V by 2 bases; bases with no gene match: 7. Germline CDR1 reads MNHNY; CDR2 reads SVGAGI (reference sequence). As DNA, the CDR3 is TGTGCCAGCAGTTACGGCGGGGGGGCCGAAGATGAGCAGTTCTTC. This translates into CASSYGGGAEDEQFF.

This clonotype was seen many times. CDR3 nucleotide sequence: TGTGCCAGCAGCCCATGGACTAGCGGGAGGACAGATACGCAGTATTTT. It is translated as CASSPWTSGRTDTQYF. This chain connects TRBV7-9 to TRBJ2-3; 14 nucleotides match TRBD2. V was clipped by 5 bases and J by 3 bases; unmatched bases: 4. Germline CDR1 reads SEHNR; CDR2 reads FQNEAQ (reference sequence). CDR3 length equals 16 residues. Drawing the rest from reference TRBV7-9 and TRBJ2-3, the complete variable domain is DTGVSQNPRHKITKRGQNVTFRCDPISEHNRLYWYRQTLGQGPEFLTYFQNEAQLEKSRLLSDRFSAERPKGSFSTLEIQRTEQGDSAMYLCASSPWTSGRTDTQYFGPGTRLTVL.

The rearrangement links TRBV4-2 to TRBJ2-7, with 10 bases fitting TRBD2. Trimming took 6 bases from V and 5 from J; bases not matched to a gene: 10. The CDR3 is 15 residues long. Per germline, CDR1 LGHNA and CDR2 YNFKEQ. In DNA, the CDR3 is TGTGCCAGCAGTTCCGGGACTAGCGCCCTCCACGAGCAGTACTTC. This translates into CASSSGTSALHEQYF.

The V call is TRBV7-6, the J call TRBJ1-1; unclear D gene. The CDR3 length is 14 residues. V gave up 2 bases and J gave up 1 base, with 8 bases separating them. Germline lookup yields CDR1 SGHVS and CDR2 FNYEAQ. The CDR3 sequence: CASSLRRENTEAFF. The DNA for the CDR3 is TGTGCCAGCAGCTTACGGCGCGAGAACACTGAAGCTTTCTTT.

The V call is TRBV19, the J call TRBJ2-7; 8 bases are shared with TRBD1. J lost 1 base, V lost 3 bases, and 2 bases had no gene match. The germline CDR1 and CDR2 sequences are LNHDA and SQIVND (reference sequence). The CDR3 covers 14 residues. CDR3 sequence reads: CASSMTGESYEQYF. The CDR3 DNA is TGTGCCAGTAGTATGACAGGGGAGTCCTACGAGCAGTACTTC.

This clonotype was observed a few times. The chain employs TRBV20-1 and TRBJ2-7; D possibly corresponds to TRBD2 (6 bases). This CDR3 is built from 16 residues. Germline loops: CDR1 DFQATT, CDR2 SNEGSKA (reference sequence). Trimming removed 1 base from V and 0 bases from J, with 16 bases in between. This CDR3 is CSARAPLAPSSYEQYF. CDR3 bases: TGCAGTGCTAGAGCCCCTCTAGCGCCGAGCTCCTACGAGCAGTACTTC.

The chain uses TRBV13 and TRBJ1-1, with D possibly being TRBD1 (5 bases). CDR3 length: 15 amino acids. The V end was cut by 3 bases, the J end by 1 base, with 12 bases between. Per germline, CDR1 PRHDT and CDR2 FYEKMQ (reference sequence). CDR3 protein: CASSLTGTENTEAFF. The CDR3 DNA is TGTGCCAGCAGCTTGACCGGGACGGAGAACACTGAAGCTTTCTTT.

This sequence joins TRBV24-1 and TRBJ2-5; D not resolved. Germline V gene lookup returns CDR1 KGHDR and CDR2 SFDVKD. V was cut by 0 bases and J by 2 bases, with 9 bases left in between. The CDR3 is 15 residues long. This CDR3 reads CATSDLHEQQETQYF. In DNA form, the CDR3 reads TGTGCCACCAGTGATTTGCACGAGCAGCAAGAGACCCAGTACTTC.

Details on this clonotype: A much larger clone differs from this one at a single base, so this may be a read error. The rearrangement links TRBV12-3 or TRBV12-4 to TRBJ2-2; 7 bases fit TRBD2. The V segment lost 8 bases and the J segment 0 bases; nucleotides outside the gene matches: 3. The CDR3 is 14 residues long. CDR3 in amino acids: CASPTSTNTGELFF. CDR3 nucleotides: TGTGCCAGCCCGACTAGCACGAACACCGGGGAGCTGTTTTTT.

This clonotype was seen only a few times. The chain uses TRBV14 and TRBJ2-3; 11 bases fit TRBD1. The CDR3 covers 19 residues. Germline lookup yields CDR1 SGHDN and CDR2 FVKESK. V lost 1 base and J lost 0; bases outside the gene matches: 9. CDR3 DNA sequence: TGTGCCAGCAGCCAAGCCCTCCGGGACAGGGGGTCTAGCACAGATACGCAGTATTTT. Translated, it gives CASSQALRDRGSSTDTQYF.

This clonotype was seen at least ten times. The chain recombines TRBV10-3 with TRBJ2-7; 7 nucleotides line up with TRBD1. V was clipped by 6 bases and J by 4 bases; unmatched bases: 6. The CDR3 runs 13 residues. Germline CDR1 is ENHRY and CDR2 is SYGVKD. The CDR3 loop reads CAIREDRVYEQYF. The CDR3 DNA reads as TGTGCCATCAGGGAAGACAGGGTATACGAGCAGTACTTC.

V is TRBV6-6 and J is TRBJ1-1; 8 bases match TRBD1. Per the germline V gene, CDR1 is MNHNY and CDR2 is SVGAGI (reference sequence). The CDR3 is made up of 15 amino acids. Unmatched junction bases numbered 9, after V lost 2 bases and J lost 7 bases. CDR3 sequence reads: CASSYAGQGRYEAFF. The CDR3 DNA follows: TGTGCCAGCAGTTACGCCGGACAGGGCAGGTATGAAGCTTTCTTT.

V is TRBV29-1 and J is TRBJ2-3; possibly TRBD1 or TRBD2 for D (5 bases each). Trimming took 4 bases from V and 6 from J, leaving 14 bases between them. Germline CDR1 and CDR2: SQVTM and ANQGSEA. The CDR3 runs 13 residues. The CDR3 nucleotides are TGCAGCGTTGGGGACCGCCCGAGGGATACGCAGTATTTT. It translates to CSVGDRPRDTQYF.